This TCR beta chain is from a study of CD8+CD57+ T cells in acquired aplastic anemia. Looking at the study overall: DNA recovered from sorted CD4+ and CD8+ cells had a mean of 3.2 ug.

This clonotype was observed at least ten times. As yet, its antigen is unknown. V gave up 2 bases and J gave up 6 bases, with 19 bases separating them. CDR1 and CDR2 from the germline V gene are SGHAT and FQNNGV. The CDR3 runs to 16 residues. Study outcomes and limitations: Patients and controls had CD8+ Simpson's diversity values that were not significantly distinct.

Genomic DNA templated the TCR beta VDJ and CDR3 profiling. TCRdb recomputed calls from the reads with MiXCR, one row per CDR3 protein. The table shows around 430,000 distinct CDR3 sequences, with about a third occurring only once. The patients chosen for sequencing had shown expansion of CD8+CD57+ cells (detected by flow cytometry). Acquired aplastic anemia of severe grade affected all patients. This sequence joins TRBV11-2 and TRBJ1-2; D uncertain. The sequence came from a human donor with aplastic anemia. Sequencing input: sorted CD4+, CD8+, or CD8+CD57+ T cells (not recorded which) from PBMCs. The CDR3 is CASSLTGEPPGDGYTF. The DNA for the CDR3 is TGTGCCAGCAGCTTAACCGGGGAGCCACCTGGGGATGGCTACACCTTC.